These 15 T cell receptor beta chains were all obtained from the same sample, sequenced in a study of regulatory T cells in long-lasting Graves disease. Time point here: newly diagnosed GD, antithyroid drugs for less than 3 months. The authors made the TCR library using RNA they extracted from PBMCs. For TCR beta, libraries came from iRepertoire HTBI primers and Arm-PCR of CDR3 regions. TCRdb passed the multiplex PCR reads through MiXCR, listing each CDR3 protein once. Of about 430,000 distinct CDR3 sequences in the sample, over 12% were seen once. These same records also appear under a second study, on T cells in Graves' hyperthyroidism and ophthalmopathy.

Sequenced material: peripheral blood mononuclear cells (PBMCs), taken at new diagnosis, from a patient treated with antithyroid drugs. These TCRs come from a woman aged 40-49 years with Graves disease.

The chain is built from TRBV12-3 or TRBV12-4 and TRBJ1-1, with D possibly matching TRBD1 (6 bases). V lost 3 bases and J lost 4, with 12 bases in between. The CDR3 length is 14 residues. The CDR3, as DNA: TGTGCCAGCAGTTTGGGGGGCTCGCTCACTGAAGCTTTCTTT. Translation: CASSLGGSLTEAFF.

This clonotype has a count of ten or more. The CDR3 DNA follows: TGTGCCAGTAGTATCCGGGACAGGAACACTGAAGCTTTCTTT. Its protein is CASSIRDRNTEAFF. The chain couples TRBV19 to TRBJ1-1; 7 nucleotides align to TRBD1. Germline loops: CDR1 LNHDA, CDR2 SQIVND (reference sequence). The CDR3 contains 14 residues. V was clipped by 3 bases and J by 1 base; unmatched bases: 2.

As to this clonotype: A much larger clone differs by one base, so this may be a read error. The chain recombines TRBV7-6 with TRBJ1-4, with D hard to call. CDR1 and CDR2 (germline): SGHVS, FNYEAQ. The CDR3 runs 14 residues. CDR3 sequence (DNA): TGTGCCAGCAGCTTAGCGCGTTCGAATGAAGAACTGTTTTTT. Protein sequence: CASSLARSNEELFF.

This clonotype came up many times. CDR3 nucleotide sequence: TGTGCCTGGAGTATACCGACAGGGGTGCATGAAAAACTGTTTTTT. It yields the protein CAWSIPTGVHEKLFF. This chain connects TRBV30 to TRBJ1-4; TRBD1 agrees at 8 bases. The germline CDR1 and CDR2 sequences are GTSNPN and SVGIG (reference sequence). This CDR3 is 15 amino acids long. The junction had 8 bases not matched to a gene; V was cut back by 2 bases and J by 6 bases.

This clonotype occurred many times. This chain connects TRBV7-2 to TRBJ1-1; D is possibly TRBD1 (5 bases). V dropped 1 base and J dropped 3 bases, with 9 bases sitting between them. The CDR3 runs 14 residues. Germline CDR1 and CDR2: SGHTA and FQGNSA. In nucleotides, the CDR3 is TGTGCCAGCAGCTTAGGGGGGACTTACACTGAAGCTTTCTTT. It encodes CASSLGGTYTEAFF. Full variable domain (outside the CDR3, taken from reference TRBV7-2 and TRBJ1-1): GAGVSQSPSNKVTEKGKDVELRCDPISGHTALYWYRQSLGQGLEFLIYFQGNSAPDKSGLPSDRFSAERTGGSVSTLTIQRTQQEDSAVYLCASSLGGTYTEAFFGQGTRLTVV.

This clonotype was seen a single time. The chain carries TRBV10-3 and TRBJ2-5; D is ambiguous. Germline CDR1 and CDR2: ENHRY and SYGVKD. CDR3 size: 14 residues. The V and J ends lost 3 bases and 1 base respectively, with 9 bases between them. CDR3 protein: CAISEWQTQETQYF. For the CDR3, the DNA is TGTGCCATCAGTGAATGGCAGACCCAAGAGACCCAGTACTTC.

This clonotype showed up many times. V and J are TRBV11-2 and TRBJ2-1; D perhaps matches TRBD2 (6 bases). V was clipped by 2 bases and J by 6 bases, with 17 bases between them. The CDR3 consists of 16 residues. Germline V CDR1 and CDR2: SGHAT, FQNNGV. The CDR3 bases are TGTGCCAGCAGCTTATGGAACCTAGCGAGTCGCAATGAGCAGTTCTTC. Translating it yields CASSLWNLASRNEQFF.

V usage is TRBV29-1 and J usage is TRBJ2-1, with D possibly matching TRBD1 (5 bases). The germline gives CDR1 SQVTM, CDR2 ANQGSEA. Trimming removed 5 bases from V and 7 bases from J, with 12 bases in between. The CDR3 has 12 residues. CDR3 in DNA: TGCAGCGTTCCCCATCCAGGGAATGAGCAGTTCTTC. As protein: CSVPHPGNEQFF.

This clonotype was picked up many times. The CDR3 region is CASSQDLGTAKNIQYF. CDR3 nucleotide sequence: TGTGCCAGCAGCCAAGACCTAGGGACAGCCAAAAACATTCAGTACTTC. The V gene is TRBV3-1, the J gene TRBJ2-4; tentatively, D is TRBD1 or TRBD2 (5 bases each). V shed 0 bases and J shed 0 bases, with 9 bases lying between them. Per the germline V gene, CDR1 is LGHDT and CDR2 is YNNKEL (reference sequence). The CDR3 consists of 16 residues.

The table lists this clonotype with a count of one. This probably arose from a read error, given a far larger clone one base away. As DNA, the CDR3 is TGTGCCAGCAGTTACGTACCGGTACTAGCGGGGAGAAATTTATACAATGAGCAGTTCTTC. Its protein is CASSYVPVLAGRNLYNEQFF. The rearrangement joins TRBV11-3 to TRBJ2-1; 10 bases map to TRBD2. Germline values: CDR1 SGHNT, CDR2 YENEEA. The CDR3 totals 20 residues. V was clipped by 6 bases and J by 4 bases; unmatched bases: 21.

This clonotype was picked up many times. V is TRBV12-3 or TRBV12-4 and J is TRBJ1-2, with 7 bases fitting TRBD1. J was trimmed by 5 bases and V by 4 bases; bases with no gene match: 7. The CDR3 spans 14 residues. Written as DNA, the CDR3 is TGTGCCAGCAGTTCACAGGGGATGGGATATGGCTACACCTTC. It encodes CASSSQGMGYGYTF.

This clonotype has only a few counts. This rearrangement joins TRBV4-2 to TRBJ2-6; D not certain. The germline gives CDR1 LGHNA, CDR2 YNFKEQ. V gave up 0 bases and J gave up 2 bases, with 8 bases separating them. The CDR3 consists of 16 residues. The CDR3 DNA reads TGTGCCAGCAGCCAAGATTCTAGTGCTGGGGCCAACGTCCTGACTTTC. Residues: CASSQDSSAGANVLTF.

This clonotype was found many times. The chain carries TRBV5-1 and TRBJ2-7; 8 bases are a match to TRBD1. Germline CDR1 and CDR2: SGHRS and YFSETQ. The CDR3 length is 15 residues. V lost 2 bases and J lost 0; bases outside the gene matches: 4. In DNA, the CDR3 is TGCGCCAGCAGCTTCGGACAGGGTAGCTCCTACGAGCAGTACTTC. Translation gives CASSFGQGSSYEQYF. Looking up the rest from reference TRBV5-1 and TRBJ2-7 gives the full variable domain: KAGVTQTPRYLIKTRGQQVTLSCSPISGHRSVSWYQQTPGQGLQFLFEYFSETQRNKGNFPGRFSGRQFSNSRSEMNVSTLELGDSALYLCASSFGQGSSYEQYFGPGTRLTVT.

The DNA for the CDR3 is TGTGCCAGCAGTGCCATTGGACAGGCTAACACCGGGGAGCTGTTTTTT. This translates into CASSAIGQANTGELFF. This chain links TRBV6-4 with TRBJ2-2; 7 bases map to TRBD1. CDR3 size: 16 residues. J gave up 2 bases and V 4 bases, and 7 bases lay outside the gene matches. CDR1 and CDR2 (germline): MRHNA, SNTAGT.

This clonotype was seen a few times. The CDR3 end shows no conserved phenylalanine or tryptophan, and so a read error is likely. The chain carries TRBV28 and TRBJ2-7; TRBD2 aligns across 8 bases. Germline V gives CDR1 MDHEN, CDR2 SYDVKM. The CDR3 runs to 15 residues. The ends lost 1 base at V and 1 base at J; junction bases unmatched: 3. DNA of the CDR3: TGTGCCAGCAGTTTATTACTAGCGGCGTCCTACGAGCAGTACTCC. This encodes CASSLLLAASYEQYS.